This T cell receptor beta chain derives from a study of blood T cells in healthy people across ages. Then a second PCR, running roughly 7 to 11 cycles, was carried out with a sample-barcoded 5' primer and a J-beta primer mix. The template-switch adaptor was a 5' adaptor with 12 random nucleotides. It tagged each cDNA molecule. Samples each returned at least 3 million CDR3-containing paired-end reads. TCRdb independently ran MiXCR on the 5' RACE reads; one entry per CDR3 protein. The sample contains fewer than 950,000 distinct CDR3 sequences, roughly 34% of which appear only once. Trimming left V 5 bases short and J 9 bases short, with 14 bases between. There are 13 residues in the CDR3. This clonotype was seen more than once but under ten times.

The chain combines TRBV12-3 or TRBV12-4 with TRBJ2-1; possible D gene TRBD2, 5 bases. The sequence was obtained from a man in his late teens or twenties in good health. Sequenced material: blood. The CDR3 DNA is TGTGCCAGCAGTGTGTTGAGGGTGGGTGAGCAGTTCTTC. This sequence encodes CASSVLRVGEQFF.